This T cell receptor (beta chain) is drawn from a study of control samples from healthy donors and cancer patients. There are 15 residues in the CDR3. Germline V CDR1 and CDR2: LNHDA, SQIVND (reference sequence). The V and J ends lost 8 bases and 4 bases, in that order; junction bases with no gene match: 8. Clones were sequenced by immunoSEQ multiplex PCR, and TCRdb holds only the in-frame ones, with some missing. The sample lists 190,000 or so clones, 80% to 95% occurring once. The origin of this receptor is a man aged 18 to 35 in good health. The material sequenced was blood. The chain combines TRBV19 with TRBJ2-2; 9 bases are a match to TRBD2. The CDR3 DNA is TGTGCCAGTTCCGAGTATAGCGGGGGCACCGGGGAGCTGTTTTTT. This codes for CASSEYSGGTGELFF.